This T cell receptor (beta chain) was sequenced in a study of T-cell memory formation after mild COVID-19. General study points: Later expanders leaned CD4+, whereas day 15 to 85 contracting clones were balanced CD4/CD8. Some SARS-CoV-2-responding clones were already detected in memory before infection. Of the contracting clones, CD4+ ones lay mainly in CM and EM, and CD8+ ones in EMRA.

TCRalpha and TCRbeta libraries used 5'RACE with constant-segment primers and UMIs. TCRdb ran MiXCR on the 5' RACE reads and lists one entry per CDR3 protein. The sample carries fewer than 350,000 distinct CDR3 sequences, 13% to 15% recorded once. This clonotype was recorded a few times. Its target is unknown. The sequence was collected from a man between 18 and 35 years old who had mild COVID-19 (a few samples of this study predate the infection). Cell type and time point are not known. The specimen was PBMCs or a T cell subset sorted from them (not recorded which).

CDR3 DNA: TGCAGCGTTGAAACCCCGGGACAGGTAACCTACGAGCAGTACTTC. Amino acid sequence: CSVETPGQVTYEQYF. J is TRBJ2-7 and V is TRBV29-1; 8 bases are a match to TRBD1. The J segment lost 2 bases and the V segment lost 2 bases, leaving 8 bases of the junction unmatched. This CDR3 spans 15 amino acids. Germline V gene lookup returns CDR1 SQVTM and CDR2 ANQGSEA.